Given below is one T cell receptor beta chain in context. In the source study's methods: Reference gene primer amplification gave estimated nucleated cell counts. Profiling relied on immunoSEQ multiplex PCR, and the TCRdb table lists in-frame clones only, not all of them. The D gene and trimming were derived from the DNA, and the V and J assignments and clone size from that table. The table lists fewer than 250,000 clones, 88% of them singletons. This record belongs to a study of blood T cell repertoires in COVID-19. Study summary: Spain, Italy and the United States supplied samples that represented acute and convalescent COVID-19. In each case, the material was cDNA or gDNA derived from T cells, B-cell-depleted T cells, or PBMCs.

This CDR3 has 15 amino acids. Per the germline V gene, CDR1 is SGHTA and CDR2 is FQGNSA. The ends lost 6 bases at V and 2 bases at J; junction bases unmatched: 9. This chain uses TRBV7-2 with TRBJ1-1, with 7 positions matching TRBD1. Sequencing was performed on peripheral blood. This clonotype originated in a man in his sixties or seventies with acute or convalescent COVID-19. The CDR3, as DNA: TGTGCCAGCAGACCCCCCGGGACAGCAAACACTGAAGCTTTCTTT. It translates to CASRPPGTANTEAFF.